What follows are 30 T cell receptor beta chains derived from one specimen sequenced in a study of identifying expanded T cells in peripheral blood. Data came from immunoSEQ multiplex PCR; TCRdb stores just in-frame clones and leaves some out. Of 95,000 to 100,000 clones in the sample, around nine tenths were seen once. Source material: blood. The receptors originated from a person between 18 and 75 years old in good health.

The chain joins TRBV6-1 to TRBJ2-7; TRBD2 aligns across 7 bases. V lost 5 bases to trimming and J lost 1 base; unmatched junction nucleotides: 8. Per germline, CDR1 MNHNS and CDR2 SASEGT. The CDR3 has 15 residues. The CDR3 protein is CASSPPPGGSYEQYF. The DNA for the CDR3 is TGTGCCAGCAGTCCCCCCCCCGGGGGGTCCTACGAGCAGTACTTC.

The J gene is TRBJ1-2, the V gene TRBV28, with 7 bases that match TRBD1. CDR3 size: 13 residues. With 3 bases clipped from V and 6 bases from J, the junction kept 4 bases outside the gene matches. Germline loops: CDR1 MDHEN, CDR2 SYDVKM. DNA of the CDR3: TGTGCCAGCAGTTTCCAGAGGGGGCATGGCTACACCTTC. Protein sequence: CASSFQRGHGYTF.

The V call is TRBV10-2, the J call TRBJ1-5; D is unclear. Germline V lookup: CDR1 WSHSY, CDR2 SAAADI. Trimming removed 2 bases at V and 0 bases at J, with 5 bases between. CDR3 length: 14 residues. The CDR3 DNA sequence: TGCGCCAGCAGTGAGGGGAGTAGCAATCAGCCCCAGCATTTT. This translates into CASSEGSSNQPQHF.

This chain links TRBV6-5 with TRBJ2-5; D is unclear. The CDR3 length is 12 residues. V was clipped by 4 bases and J by 1 base, with 4 bases between them. The germline gives CDR1 MNHEY, CDR2 SVGAGI. Written as DNA, the CDR3 is TGTGCCAGCAGTTGGTCCCAAGAGACCCAGTACTTC. Protein: CASSWSQETQYF.

The chain recombines TRBV5-6 with TRBJ2-1; D assignment may be TRBD1 or TRBD2 (5 bases each). From germline, CDR1 is SGHDT and CDR2 YYEEEE. Deletions cut 0 bases from V and 1 base from J, with 11 bases between. This CDR3 has 16 residues. In DNA form, the CDR3 reads TGTGCCAGCAGCTTGGTTCTGGGGGATTCCTACAATGAGCAGTTCTTC. It is translated as CASSLVLGDSYNEQFF.

The rearrangement uses TRBV4-3 and TRBJ2-7; D tentatively reads TRBD1 or TRBD2 (5 bases each). V lost 3 bases to trimming and J lost 2 bases, with 17 bases between them. Per the germline V gene, CDR1 is LGHNA and CDR2 is YSLEER. The CDR3 is 16 amino acids. The CDR3 spells CASSHHEGPRPYEQYF. The CDR3 bases are TGCGCCAGCAGCCATCACGAGGGGCCTCGACCCTACGAGCAGTACTTC.

The chain links TRBV7-2 to TRBJ2-5; a possible D gene is TRBD2 (5 bases). V was shortened by 1 base and J by 4 bases, with 7 bases between the two germline ends. This CDR3 has 13 residues. Germline V lookup: CDR1 SGHTA, CDR2 FQGNSA. Here the CDR3 reads CASSLVGGETQYF. As DNA, the CDR3 is TGTGCCAGCAGCTTAGTTGGAGGAGAGACCCAGTACTTC. The complete variable domain, with remaining parts taken from reference TRBV7-2 and TRBJ2-5, reads GAGVSQSPSNKVTEKGKDVELRCDPISGHTALYWYRQSLGQGLEFLIYFQGNSAPDKSGLPSDRFSAERTGGSVSTLTIQRTQQEDSAVYLCASSLVGGETQYFGPGTRLLVL.

The chain uses TRBV28 and TRBJ2-7; a possible D gene is TRBD1 (5 bases). Germline V gives CDR1 MDHEN, CDR2 SYDVKM. Trimming cost V 4 bases and J 3 bases, with 16 bases left between them. CDR3 length: 15 residues. The DNA for the CDR3 is TGTGCCAGCAGTTCCCCGGCAAGGGGAATCTACGAGCAGTACTTC. Its translation is CASSSPARGIYEQYF.

The chain is built from TRBV13 and TRBJ1-1; the D gene is possibly TRBD1 (5 bases). V lost 2 bases, J lost 1 base, and 11 bases lay in between. There are 15 residues in the CDR3. Germline-derived CDR1 and CDR2 are PRHDT and FYEKMQ (reference sequence). CDR3 sequence: CASSLLEGTNTEAFF. CDR3 DNA sequence: TGTGCCAGCAGCTTATTAGAAGGGACGAACACTGAAGCTTTCTTT.

The chain uses TRBV5-1 and TRBJ2-7; 9 bases are shared with TRBD1. CDR3 size: 14 residues. V trimming: 4 bases; J trimming: 6 bases; junction bases outside the gene matches: 8. Germline V gives CDR1 SGHRS, CDR2 YFSETQ. In DNA, the CDR3 is TGCGCCAGCAGCCGAGGACAGGGGCCGGGCGAGCAGTACTTC. It yields the protein CASSRGQGPGEQYF.

V gene TRBV19 combines with J gene TRBJ2-1, with 12 bases identical to TRBD1. In germline, CDR1 is LNHDA, CDR2 SQIVND (reference sequence). The V gene end was trimmed by 7 bases and the J gene end by 7 bases; junction bases not matched to a gene: 5. This CDR3 has 14 residues. DNA of the CDR3: TGTGCCAGTATCGGGACAGGGGGCAGGAATGAGCAGTTCTTC. Translating it yields CASIGTGGRNEQFF. Full variable domain (remainder filled in from reference TRBV19 and TRBJ2-1): DGGITQSPKYLFRKEGQNVTLSCEQNLNHDAMYWYRQDPGQGLRLIYYSQIVNDFQKGDIAEGYSVSREKKESFPLTVTSAQKNPTAFYLCASIGTGGRNEQFFGPGTRLTVL.

This clone came up a few times. The germline gene is not matched at one end of the junction; a read error may be the cause. The rearrangement uses TRBV10-2 and TRBJ2-2, with 9 nucleotides matching TRBD1. CDR3 length equals 15 residues. Germline CDR1 and CDR2: WSHSY and SAAADI. Written as DNA, the CDR3 is TGTGCCAGCAGGACTCACAGGGGGCGTATCGGGGAGCTGTTTTTT. Protein sequence: CASRTHRGRIGELFF.

The CDR3 spells CASSRAAGLGETQYF. The CDR3 nucleotides are TGTGCCAGCAGCCGCGCCGCGGGGTTGGGAGAGACCCAGTACTTC. This chain links TRBV4-2 with TRBJ2-5, with D possibly being TRBD2 (6 bases). Trimming pared 4 bases from V and 4 bases from J, leaving 16 bases between. The V gene's germline CDR1 is LGHNA and CDR2 YNFKEQ. The CDR3 consists of 15 residues.

The sample holds a few counts of this clone. The chain uses TRBV30 and TRBJ1-5; D unclear. This CDR3 comprises 14 residues. The germline V gene has CDR1 GTSNPN and CDR2 SVGIG (reference sequence). V gave up 1 base and J gave up 3 bases, with 10 bases separating them. CDR3 sequence (DNA): TGTGCCTGGAGTGGTGGCATTCTCAATCAGCCCCAGCATTTT. This encodes CAWSGGILNQPQHF.

This clone was counted a single time. The J gene is TRBJ2-2, the V gene TRBV21-1; the D call TRBD2 from the table was never checked on the DNA. TRBV21-1 is given as a pseudogene. The CDR3 has 15 amino acids. The chain's CDR3 is CASTRSGGAPGELFF. The CDR3 bases are TGTGCCAGCACCCGCTCCGGGGGGGCCCCCGGGGAGCTGTTTTTT.

The chain recombines TRBV18 with TRBJ1-1; D unclear. This CDR3 is built from 13 residues. Germline V gene sequence: CDR1 KGHSH, CDR2 LQKENI. Trimming pared 3 bases from V and 3 bases from J, leaving 8 bases between. CDR3 in DNA: TGTGCCAGCTCACCCCCCGATGACACTGAAGCTTTCTTT. Amino acid sequence: CASSPPDDTEAFF.

The chain links TRBV10-1 to TRBJ1-2; 10 bases map to TRBD1. The CDR3 loop spans 15 amino acids. Germline loops: CDR1 WNHNN, CDR2 SYGVQD (reference sequence). Trimming at V came to 4 bases and at J to 2 bases, leaving 4 bases not matched to a gene. As DNA, the CDR3 is TGCGCCAGCAGTGCCGGGACAGGGGCGAACTATGGCTACACCTTC. Amino acids: CASSAGTGANYGYTF.

The V and J genes are TRBV7-9 and TRBJ1-2; D is uncertain. There are 15 residues in the CDR3. Germline V gene data show CDR1 as SEHNR and CDR2 as FQNEAQ (reference sequence). The V end lost 1 base, the J end lost 4 bases, and 13 bases lay between the germline ends. The CDR3 coding sequence is TGTGCCAGCAGCTTAGGGGTTGGGGTCGGCTATGGCTACACCTTC. Protein product: CASSLGVGVGYGYTF.

The rearrangement uses TRBV28 and TRBJ2-2; no definite D call. CDR3 size: 14 residues. Germline V gene sequence: CDR1 MDHEN, CDR2 SYDVKM. Trimming removed 6 bases from V and 4 bases from J, with 12 bases in between. CDR3 protein: CASRGPASTGELFF. DNA of the CDR3: TGTGCCAGCAGGGGCCCCGCATCCACCGGGGAGCTGTTTTTT.

The CDR3 nucleotides read TGTGCCAGCAGCTTAGGGGCAGGGGCTAACTATGGCTACACCTTC. It encodes CASSLGAGANYGYTF. V is TRBV7-9 and J is TRBJ1-2, with a weak D call TRBD1 (6 bases). This CDR3 spans 15 amino acids. The V and J ends lost 1 base and 0 bases respectively, with 9 bases between them. Germline lookup yields CDR1 SEHNR and CDR2 FQNEAQ (reference sequence).

This clone was found many times. V gene TRBV18 combines with J gene TRBJ2-1; no firm D call. The length of the CDR3 is 12 residues. Deletions cut 2 bases from V and 7 bases from J, with 6 bases between. Germline V gene lookup returns CDR1 KGHSH and CDR2 LQKENI. In DNA, the CDR3 is TGTGCCAGCTCACCATTGCAGAATGAGCAGTTCTTC. Protein: CASSPLQNEQFF.

Only a few counts were recorded for this clone. This sequence joins TRBV4-1 and TRBJ1-6; 8 bases fit TRBD1. CDR3 length: 15 residues. Germline V gene sequence: CDR1 MGHRA, CDR2 YSYEKL. V was pared by 4 bases and J by 5 bases, with 4 bases of the junction left unmatched. The CDR3 bases are TGCGCCAGCAGCCCCCAGACAGGGGATAATTCACCCCTCCACTTT. This sequence encodes CASSPQTGDNSPLHF.

The chain is built from TRBV14 and TRBJ2-5; 12 bases are a match to TRBD2. This CDR3 spans 16 amino acids. Germline V gene data show CDR1 as SGHDN and CDR2 as FVKESK. V shed 3 bases and J 2 bases; nucleotides not matched to a gene: 4. The CDR3 reads CASSHLAGGRQETQYF. For the CDR3, the DNA is TGTGCCAGCAGCCATCTAGCGGGGGGGCGGCAAGAGACCCAGTACTTC.

This chain joins TRBV9 and TRBJ1-3, with 9 bases that match TRBD1. With V trimmed by 0 bases and J by 1 base, 11 bases remained unmatched. Germline-derived CDR1 and CDR2 are SGDLS and YYNGEE. The CDR3 has 19 residues. The chain's CDR3 is CASSVGTGDVVGSGNTIYF. The CDR3 region has the DNA TGTGCCAGCAGCGTAGGGACAGGGGATGTCGTGGGGTCTGGAAACACCATATATTTT.

This chain uses TRBV11-3 with TRBJ2-1; tentatively, D is TRBD2 (5 bases). Germline V gene sequence: CDR1 SGHNT, CDR2 YENEEA. The CDR3 extends over 15 amino acids. Deletions cut 1 base from V and 5 bases from J, with 12 bases between. Here the CDR3 DNA reads TGTGCCAGCAGCTTAGGTTCAGCGAGGGACAATGAGCAGTTCTTC. This sequence encodes CASSLGSARDNEQFF.

The chain is built from TRBV28 and TRBJ2-3; D tentatively reads TRBD1 or TRBD2 (5 bases each). Germline loops: CDR1 MDHEN, CDR2 SYDVKM. CDR3 length: 15 residues. V lost 5 bases and J 0 bases, leaving 12 bases between the germline ends. CDR3 bases: TGTGCCAGCAGTATAACTGGGGACAGCACAGATACGCAGTATTTT. Encoded protein: CASSITGDSTDTQYF.

CDR3 sequence (DNA): TGTGCCAGCAGTCTCCGGACAGGGGGCTTCTATGGCTACACCTTC. Its protein product is CASSLRTGGFYGYTF. This chain uses TRBV27 with TRBJ1-2; 11 nucleotides line up with TRBD1. From germline, CDR1 is MNHEY and CDR2 SMNVEV (reference sequence). V gave up 5 bases and J gave up 4 bases; unmatched junction bases: 6. This CDR3 region has 15 residues.

The V gene is TRBV15, the J gene TRBJ2-7, with 7 bases lining up with TRBD1. Germline trimming cut 0 bases from V and 2 bases from J; bases unmatched to any gene: 4. Germline V CDR1 and CDR2: LNHNV, YYDKDF (reference sequence). The CDR3 contains 15 residues. Written as DNA, the CDR3 is TGTGCCACCAGCAGAGATCCGACAGGGACCTACGAGCAGTACTTC. Its translation: CATSRDPTGTYEQYF.

The CDR3 bases are TGCAGCGTTGAAGGCGGGACAGGGTTACCAGATACGCAGTATTTT. The encoded protein is CSVEGGTGLPDTQYF. The rearrangement joins TRBV29-1 to TRBJ2-3; 9 bases are shared with TRBD1. Per germline, CDR1 SQVTM and CDR2 ANQGSEA. The V and J ends lost 1 base and 4 bases, in that order; junction bases with no gene match: 6. The CDR3 runs to 15 residues.

The sample holds a few counts of this clone. The V call is TRBV29-1, the J call TRBJ1-1; no reliable D call. Germline V gene data show CDR1 as SQVTM and CDR2 as ANQGSEA. CDR3 length: 11 residues. Trimming left V 6 bases short and J 6 bases short, with 11 bases between. The CDR3 loop reads CSVSMVAEAFF. Here the CDR3 DNA reads TGCAGCGTCTCGATGGTGGCTGAAGCTTTCTTT.